The rows below give T cell receptor beta chains drawn from one sample of a study of cytomegalovirus exposure and HLA in healthy donors. Only in-frame clones appear in the TCRdb table, and some are missing; sequencing was by immunoSEQ multiplex PCR. Of hundreds of thousands of clones in the sample, roughly 84% were seen once. Specimen: PBMCs. Receptors originate from a young woman in good health and CMV-seropositive. Both conserved end residues are part of each CDR3. The order of the fields is clone size, J gene, D gene, CDR3 length, V gene, CDR3 protein, CDR3 DNA. D genes are given only for firm matches. Only part of the rows carry a size: once, few, many, or a class if the clone is expanded.

abundance: -
j_gene: TRBJ1-4
d_gene: -
len: 13
v_gene: TRBV6-1
CDR3aa: CASRSWENEKLFF
CDR3nt: TGTGCCAGCAGGAGTTGGGAGAATGAAAAACTGTTTTTT

abundance: -
j_gene: TRBJ2-2
d_gene: -
len: 14
v_gene: TRBV18
CDR3aa: CASSPGGAGGELFF
CDR3nt: TGTGCCAGCTCACCCGGCGGGGCTGGCGGGGAGCTGTTTTTT

abundance: -
j_gene: TRBJ2-2
d_gene: -
len: 15
v_gene: TRBV6-4
CDR3aa: CASSDSAVNTGELFF
CDR3nt: TGTGCCAGCAGTGACAGTGCGGTTAACACCGGGGAGCTGTTTTTT

abundance: -
j_gene: TRBJ2-1
d_gene: TRBD1
len: 16
v_gene: TRBV5-1
CDR3aa: CASSLPGQGAGNEQFF
CDR3nt: TGCGCCAGCAGCTTGCCCGGACAGGGGGCCGGCAATGAGCAGTTCTTC

abundance: once
j_gene: TRBJ1-4
d_gene: -
len: 15
v_gene: TRBV27
CDR3aa: CASSLFGQGEEKLFF
CDR3nt: TGTGCCAGCAGTTTATTCGGTCAGGGCGAAGAAAAACTGTTTTTT

abundance: -
j_gene: TRBJ2-7
d_gene: -
len: 13
v_gene: TRBV5-4
CDR3aa: CASSLEQGYEQYF
CDR3nt: TGTGCCAGCAGCTTGGAACAGGGTTACGAGCAGTACTTC

abundance: -
j_gene: TRBJ2-3
d_gene: TRBD2
len: 18
v_gene: TRBV27
CDR3aa: CASSLFGGFSGSADTQYF
CDR3nt: TGTGCCAGCAGTTTATTCGGCGGTTTTAGCGGGAGTGCAGATACGCAGTATTTT

abundance: -
j_gene: TRBJ1-1
d_gene: -
len: 14
v_gene: TRBV28
CDR3aa: CASSLSQGGTEAFF
CDR3nt: TGTGCCAGCAGTTTGAGTCAGGGAGGGACTGAAGCTTTCTTT

abundance: -
j_gene: TRBJ2-1
d_gene: -
len: 15
v_gene: TRBV27
CDR3aa: CASSLSYRSYNEQFF
CDR3nt: TGTGCCAGCAGTTTATCCTACCGATCCTACAATGAGCAGTTCTTC

abundance: -
j_gene: TRBJ2-2
d_gene: -
len: 17
v_gene: TRBV10-2
CDR3aa: CASSEPQRPPDTGELFF
CDR3nt: TGCGCCAGCTCAGAGCCCCAGCGGCCCCCCGACACCGGGGAGCTGTTTTTT

abundance: -
j_gene: TRBJ2-5
d_gene: TRBD2
len: 14
v_gene: TRBV13
CDR3aa: CASSFSLGGETQYF
CDR3nt: TGTGCCAGCAGCTTTTCCCTGGGGGGGGAGACCCAGTACTTC

abundance: -
j_gene: TRBJ1-1
d_gene: -
len: 14
v_gene: TRBV27
CDR3aa: CASRPTGGATEAFF
CDR3nt: TGTGCCAGCAGGCCCACCGGGGGTGCCACTGAAGCTTTCTTT

abundance: -
j_gene: TRBJ2-2
d_gene: -
len: 15
v_gene: TRBV14
CDR3aa: CASSQVTYNTGELFF
CDR3nt: TGTGCCAGCAGCCAAGTTACATATAACACCGGGGAGCTGTTTTTT

abundance: -
j_gene: TRBJ1-1
d_gene: -
len: 17
v_gene: TRBV5-1
CDR3aa: CASSLALPGLTNTEAFF
CDR3nt: TGCGCCAGCAGCTTAGCCCTGCCGGGACTGACGAACACTGAAGCTTTCTTT

abundance: once
j_gene: TRBJ2-1
d_gene: -
len: 16
v_gene: TRBV9
CDR3aa: CASSPDHERATNEQFF
CDR3nt: TGTGCCAGCAGCCCAGATCACGAGCGGGCAACCAATGAGCAGTTCTTC

abundance: -
j_gene: TRBJ2-7
d_gene: TRBD1
len: 15
v_gene: TRBV27
CDR3aa: CASSRQQGVPYEQYF
CDR3nt: TGTGCCAGCAGCCGTCAACAGGGGGTACCCTACGAGCAGTACTTC

abundance: -
j_gene: TRBJ1-2
d_gene: -
len: 13
v_gene: TRBV18
CDR3aa: CATLGGADYGYTF
CDR3nt: TGTGCCACCTTAGGCGGGGCCGACTATGGCTACACCTTC

abundance: -
j_gene: TRBJ2-7
d_gene: -
len: 14
v_gene: TRBV15
CDR3aa: CATSRITESYEQYF
CDR3nt: TGTGCCACCAGCAGAATTACAGAGTCCTACGAGCAGTACTTC

abundance: -
j_gene: TRBJ2-5
d_gene: -
len: 13
v_gene: TRBV6-6
CDR3aa: CASNLQGGETQYF
CDR3nt: TGTGCCAGCAACCTACAGGGAGGGGAGACCCAGTACTTC

abundance: -
j_gene: TRBJ2-5
d_gene: -
len: 11
v_gene: TRBV7-7
CDR3aa: CASSLKETQYF
CDR3nt: TGTGCTAGCAGCCTAAAAGAGACCCAGTACTTC

abundance: -
j_gene: TRBJ1-4
d_gene: -
len: 13
v_gene: TRBV2
CDR3aa: CASRAGPNEKLFF
CDR3nt: TGTGCCAGCAGGGCAGGTCCTAATGAAAAACTGTTTTTT

abundance: -
j_gene: TRBJ2-7
d_gene: TRBD2
len: 15
v_gene: TRBV5-4
CDR3aa: CASGPGLAGSYEQYF
CDR3nt: TGTGCCAGCGGCCCAGGACTAGCGGGATCCTACGAGCAGTACTTC

abundance: once
j_gene: TRBJ1-1
d_gene: TRBD1
len: 15
v_gene: TRBV28
CDR3aa: CASSWGTGRNTEAFF
CDR3nt: TGTGCCAGCAGTTGGGGGACAGGGAGGAACACTGAAGCTTTCTTT

abundance: -
j_gene: TRBJ2-7
d_gene: TRBD2
len: 15
v_gene: TRBV5-6
CDR3aa: CASSVGTSGTYEQYF
CDR3nt: TGTGCCAGCAGCGTTGGGACTAGTGGGACGTATGAGCAGTACTTC

abundance: -
j_gene: TRBJ1-4
d_gene: -
len: 16
v_gene: TRBV7-6
CDR3aa: CASSPLSGGGLEKLFF
CDR3nt: TGTGCCAGCAGCCCCCTTTCGGGGGGAGGACTCGAAAAACTGTTTTTT

abundance: -
j_gene: TRBJ2-7
d_gene: -
len: 16
v_gene: TRBV6-5
CDR3aa: CASSYSMDTLSYEQYF
CDR3nt: TGTGCCAGCAGTTACTCGATGGACACCCTCTCCTACGAGCAGTACTTC

abundance: -
j_gene: TRBJ2-1
d_gene: -
len: 15
v_gene: TRBV25-1
CDR3aa: CASSEGGTSYNEQFF
CDR3nt: TGTGCCAGCAGTGAAGGGGGCACCTCGTACAATGAGCAGTTCTTC